Listed below are T cell receptor beta chains from one sample, sequenced in a study of neoadjuvant anti-PD-1 for oral cavity cancer. Assay: immunoSEQ multiplex PCR; the TCRdb copy retains only in-frame clones and omits some. This sample yields around 70,000 clones, of which about 85% are seen a single time; around 3.7% belongs to the top ten. Here the sequenced sample was PBMCs, taken after nivolumab (anti-PD-1) treatment. Every receptor here comes from a person between 40 and 79 years old with oral cavity squamous cell carcinoma. Both conserved end residues are part of each CDR3. D genes are given only for firm matches. Size tells how often a clone was seen (once, few, many) or the class of an expanded clone, and some rows leave it out.

v_gene: TRBV29-1; d_gene: NA; abundance: NA; j_gene: TRBJ2-2; len: 14; CDR3nt: TGCAGCGTTTCAGGAACGGGGAGCACCGGGGAGCTGTTTTTT; CDR3aa: CSVSGTGSTGELFF
v_gene: TRBV6-1; d_gene: NA; abundance: NA; j_gene: TRBJ2-2; len: 13; CDR3nt: TGTGCCAGCAGGGACCGACTAGCCGGGGAGCTGTTTTTT; CDR3aa: CASRDRLAGELFF
v_gene: TRBV9; d_gene: NA; abundance: NA; j_gene: TRBJ1-3; len: 15; CDR3nt: TGTGCCAGCAGCGTAGCTATCACAGGGGGAAACACCATATATTTT; CDR3aa: CASSVAITGGNTIYF
v_gene: TRBV14; d_gene: NA; abundance: NA; j_gene: TRBJ2-6; len: 18; CDR3nt: TGTGCCAGCAGCCAAGACAGCGGCTCGGAATCTGGGGCCAACGTCCTGACTTTC; CDR3aa: CASSQDSGSESGANVLTF
v_gene: TRBV28; d_gene: NA; abundance: NA; j_gene: TRBJ1-2; len: 15; CDR3nt: TGTGCCAGCAGTTCCACTTTGGGCCGGGTCTATGGCTACACCTTC; CDR3aa: CASSSTLGRVYGYTF
v_gene: TRBV6-5; d_gene: TRBD2; abundance: NA; j_gene: TRBJ2-5; len: 16; CDR3nt: TGTGCCAGCAGTTTAGCGGGAGAGGGGGCCATAGAGACCCAGTACTTC; CDR3aa: CASSLAGEGAIETQYF
v_gene: TRBV19; d_gene: NA; abundance: NA; j_gene: TRBJ1-5; len: 15; CDR3nt: TGTGCCAGTAGTATAGGGTGGACGGACAATCAGCCCCAGCATTTT; CDR3aa: CASSIGWTDNQPQHF
v_gene: TRBV5-1; d_gene: TRBD2; abundance: NA; j_gene: TRBJ2-7; len: 17; CDR3nt: TGCGCCAGCAGCCCAAAGCTTGCGGGAGCCTTCTCCTACGAGCAGTACTTC; CDR3aa: CASSPKLAGAFSYEQYF
v_gene: TRBV2; d_gene: NA; abundance: few; j_gene: TRBJ2-6; len: 15; CDR3nt: TGTGCCAGCAGGGCCCAGGGGTCCCGGGCCAACGTCCTGACTTTC; CDR3aa: CASRAQGSRANVLTF
v_gene: TRBV10-1; d_gene: NA; abundance: NA; j_gene: TRBJ1-4; len: 14; CDR3nt: TGCGCCAGCAACGGCCGCCGGGGGCTTGAAAAACTGTTTTTT; CDR3aa: CASNGRRGLEKLFF
v_gene: TRBV18; d_gene: NA; abundance: few; j_gene: TRBJ2-2; len: 17; CDR3nt: TGTGCCAGCTCACCATTGGCGTTGGGCGGCCCCGCCGGGGAGCTGTTTTTT; CDR3aa: CASSPLALGGPAGELFF
v_gene: TRBV5-1; d_gene: TRBD1; abundance: NA; j_gene: TRBJ1-2; len: 18; CDR3nt: TGCGCCAGCAGCTTGGAAGGACAGGGAGCATTTGGGAACTATGGCTACACCTTC; CDR3aa: CASSLEGQGAFGNYGYTF
v_gene: TRBV4-2; d_gene: NA; abundance: NA; j_gene: TRBJ1-1; len: 14; CDR3nt: TGTGCCAGCAGCATGAGGTCCTTGAACACTGAAGCTTTCTTT; CDR3aa: CASSMRSLNTEAFF
v_gene: TRBV30; d_gene: NA; abundance: NA; j_gene: TRBJ1-2; len: 13; CDR3nt: TGTGCCTGGGAGGAGGGTACCTGGGGTGGCTACACCTTC; CDR3aa: CAWEEGTWGGYTF
v_gene: TRBV7-9; d_gene: NA; abundance: NA; j_gene: TRBJ2-7; len: 14; CDR3nt: TGTGCCAGCAGCTTAGTTAGCGGCTCCTACGAGCAGTACTTC; CDR3aa: CASSLVSGSYEQYF
v_gene: TRBV27; d_gene: TRBD2; abundance: NA; j_gene: TRBJ2-3; len: 14; CDR3nt: TGTGCCAGCAAGACCGGGACTAGGGGAGATACGCAGTATTTT; CDR3aa: CASKTGTRGDTQYF
v_gene: TRBV6-1; d_gene: NA; abundance: NA; j_gene: TRBJ2-1; len: 12; CDR3nt: TGTGCCAGCAGTGCACAGGCTCGGGGGCAGTTCTTC; CDR3aa: CASSAQARGQFF
v_gene: TRBV6-5; d_gene: NA; abundance: NA; j_gene: TRBJ2-7; len: 16; CDR3nt: TGTGCCAGCAGTTACTCCACAGGGTGGCTAGGGTACGAGCAGTACTTC; CDR3aa: CASSYSTGWLGYEQYF
v_gene: TRBV6-6; d_gene: NA; abundance: NA; j_gene: TRBJ2-1; len: 14; CDR3nt: TGTGCCAGCAGCCGCGGGACAGACTACAATGAGCAGTTCTTC; CDR3aa: CASSRGTDYNEQFF
v_gene: TRBV27; d_gene: TRBD1; abundance: NA; j_gene: TRBJ2-7; len: 15; CDR3nt: TGTGCCAGCAGTTTAATGACAGGGGGAAGGGGCGAGCAGTACTTC; CDR3aa: CASSLMTGGRGEQYF
v_gene: TRBV2; d_gene: NA; abundance: NA; j_gene: TRBJ2-3; len: 15; CDR3nt: TGTGCCAGCAGGGCCGACAGGACTAGCACAGATACGCAGTATTTT; CDR3aa: CASRADRTSTDTQYF
v_gene: TRBV20-1; d_gene: NA; abundance: NA; j_gene: TRBJ2-5; len: 11; CDR3nt: TGCAGTGCCCCCTCCGAAGAGACCCAGTACTTC; CDR3aa: CSAPSEETQYF
v_gene: TRBV11-2; d_gene: TRBD2; abundance: NA; j_gene: TRBJ2-5; len: 16; CDR3nt: TGTGCCAGCAGCTCGGGGCGGGAGTGGTACCAAGAGACCCAGTACTTC; CDR3aa: CASSSGREWYQETQYF
v_gene: TRBV2; d_gene: NA; abundance: NA; j_gene: TRBJ1-5; len: 15; CDR3nt: TGTGCCAGCAGTGACGGGGTAGTGGGCAATCAGCCCCAGCATTTT; CDR3aa: CASSDGVVGNQPQHF